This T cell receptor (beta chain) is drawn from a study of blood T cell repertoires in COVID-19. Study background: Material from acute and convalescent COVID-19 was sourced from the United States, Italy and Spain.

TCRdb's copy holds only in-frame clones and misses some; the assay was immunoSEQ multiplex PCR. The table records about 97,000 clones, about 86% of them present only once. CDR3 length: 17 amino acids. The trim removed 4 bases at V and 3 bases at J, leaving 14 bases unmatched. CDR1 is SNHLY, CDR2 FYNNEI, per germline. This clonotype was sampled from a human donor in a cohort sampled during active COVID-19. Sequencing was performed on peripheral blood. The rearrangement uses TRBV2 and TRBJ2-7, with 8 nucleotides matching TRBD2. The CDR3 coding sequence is TGTGCCAGCAGTGTAAGGACTAGCCGGCCGGGGTTCTACGAGCAGTACTTC. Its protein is CASSVRTSRPGFYEQYF.